The clone carrying this T cell receptor beta chain was detected many times. As yet, its antigen is unknown. It was RNA transcripts that yielded the amplified TCR beta CDR3 regions. An initial round of RT-PCR targeting the TCR CDR3 relied on the HTBI primer set. TCRdb reprocessed the multiplex PCR reads via MiXCR and lists one record per CDR3 protein. There are about 480,000 distinct CDR3 sequences in the sample; less than 25% occur only once, and roughly 10% lies in the top ten. Per the germline V gene, CDR1 is SGHRS and CDR2 is YFSETQ. The CDR3 consists of 15 residues. V shed 4 bases and J shed 4 bases, with 14 bases lying between them. The entry originates in a study of T cells in Graves' hyperthyroidism and ophthalmopathy. General study points: Researchers report that a 13 V-J model separated ophthalmopathy from stable hyperthyroidism.

Patients having uncontrolled infection, another autoimmune disease, pregnancy or lactation were not included. V gene TRBV5-1 combines with J gene TRBJ2-2; tentative D call: TRBD1 (6 bases). Sequencing used blood. The clonotype comes from a young woman with Graves' ophthalmopathy. The chain's CDR3 is CASSQGYTSTGELFF. Here the CDR3 DNA reads TGCGCCAGCAGCCAGGGGTATACGAGCACCGGGGAGCTGTTTTTT.